This T cell receptor (beta chain) was sequenced during a study of regulatory T cells in long-lasting Graves disease. Findings and caveats of the study: Researchers examined only peripheral blood and not thyroid tissue. Patients with persistent disease showed a bias toward TRBV28, TRBJ1-2 and TRBJ2-5. Fewer public clonotypes were shared by new patients (just under 1,000) than by persistent patients (2,741).

iRepertoire HTBI primers and Arm-PCR of CDR3 regions built TCR beta libraries. A single record per CDR3 protein comes from TCRdb applying MiXCR to the multiplex PCR reads. This table holds about 360,000 distinct CDR3 sequences, about 16% found once. Specified time point: newly diagnosed GD, antithyroid drugs for less than 3 months. Extracted PBMC RNA gave rise to the TCR library. Trimming took 6 bases from V and 2 from J; bases not matched to a gene: 5. CDR3 size: 16 residues. Germline CDR1 and CDR2: SNHLY and FYNNEI. This clonotype was counted many times. Its antigen is still unknown. The sample was also linked to a second study, of T cells in Graves' hyperthyroidism and ophthalmopathy.

The sequence derives from a woman between 18 and 30 years old with Graves disease. Sample: peripheral blood mononuclear cells (PBMCs), taken at new diagnosis, from a patient treated with antithyroid drugs. The gene calls are TRBV2 and TRBJ2-1; TRBD2 agrees at 12 bases. CDR3 DNA: TGTGCCAGCAGCCCCGGACTAGCGGGGCCCTACAATGAGCAGTTCTTC. Amino acid sequence: CASSPGLAGPYNEQFF.